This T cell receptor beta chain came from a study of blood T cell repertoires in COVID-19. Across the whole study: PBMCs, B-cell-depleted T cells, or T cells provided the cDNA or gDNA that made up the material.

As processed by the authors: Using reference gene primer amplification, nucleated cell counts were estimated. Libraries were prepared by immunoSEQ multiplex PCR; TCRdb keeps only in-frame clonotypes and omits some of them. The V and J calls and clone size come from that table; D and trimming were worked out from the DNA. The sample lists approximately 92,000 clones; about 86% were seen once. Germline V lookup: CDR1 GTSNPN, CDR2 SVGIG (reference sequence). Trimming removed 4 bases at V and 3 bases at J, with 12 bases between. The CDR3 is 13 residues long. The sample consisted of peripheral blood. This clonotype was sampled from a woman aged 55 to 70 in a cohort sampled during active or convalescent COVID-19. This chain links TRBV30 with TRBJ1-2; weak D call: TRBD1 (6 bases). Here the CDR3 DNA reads TGTGCCTGGATGAACAGGGCCCACTATGGCTACACCTTC. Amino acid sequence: CAWMNRAHYGYTF.